The 21 T cell receptor beta chains below were found in one sample sequenced in a study of human CD8 memory T cell subsets (dated by TCRdb to 2018 to 2020). CCR7+ PD-1+ TIGIT+ early differentiated memory cells with dysfunctional, exhausted-like traits were defined as progenitor exhausted-like memory CD8+ T cells (TPEX). Data came from a NextSeq 550. A Human TCR Profiling Kit was used to prepare UMI-labeled 5' RACE TCRbeta libraries. TCRdb reprocessed the reads, so every CDR3 protein sequence counts as one entry and DNA is not shown. The table kept for this sample lists 6,000 to 7,500 distinct CDR3 sequences. The ten largest clones add up to about a fifth of the sample. The sequenced material came from CD8+ T cells from PBMCs. Receptor source: a human donor in good health.

By frequency, this clonotype is medium-sized (0.01 to 0.1%). The chain links TRBV5-6 to TRBJ2-7; TCRdb outputs TRBD1, but without DNA this stays unchecked. Per germline, CDR1 SGHDT and CDR2 YYEEEE. The CDR3 consists of 15 residues. CDR3 amino acids: CASSNRDSVSYEQYF.

V is TRBV30 and J is TRBJ2-1; there is no DNA to check the TCRdb D call of TRBD2. The CDR3 runs to 17 residues. Germline loops: CDR1 GTSNPN, CDR2 SVGIG (reference sequence). The CDR3: CAWSVGSGRRSYNEQFF.

This sequence joins TRBV6-1 and TRBJ2-5; TCRdb selects TRBD1, and the lack of DNA leaves this call unchecked. The CDR3 spans 18 residues. Germline CDR1 and CDR2: MNHNS and SASEGT. CDR3 loop: CASSEAVDRGRNQETQYF.

V gene TRBV7-9 combines with J gene TRBJ2-7; the D call of TRBD1 rests on TCRdb alone, since no DNA is present to check it. This CDR3 has 15 residues. From germline, CDR1 is SEHNR and CDR2 FQNEAQ (reference sequence). The CDR3 loop reads CASSLAPGPSYEQYF.

This clonotype is deemed medium-sized by its frequency. The V and J genes are TRBV29-1 and TRBJ2-1; TCRdb outputs TRBD2, but without DNA this stays unchecked. Germline assignment: CDR1 SQVTM and CDR2 ANQGSEA. This CDR3 region has 14 residues. CDR3 residues: CSVVGDYPLNEQFF.

This chain connects TRBV20-1 to TRBJ2-3. Germline assignment: CDR1 DFQATT and CDR2 SNEGSKA (reference sequence). The CDR3 length is 12 residues. The CDR3 sequence is CSARDSSDTQYF.

Judged by frequency, this clonotype is medium-sized. The V call is TRBV7-7, the J call TRBJ2-3; absent DNA, TCRdb's TRBD2 call cannot be checked. Germline loops: CDR1 SSHAT, CDR2 FNYEAQ (reference sequence). The CDR3 runs 13 residues. The CDR3 protein is CASSLREADTQYF.

The V call is TRBV11-3, the J call TRBJ2-7. The germline CDR1 and CDR2 sequences are SGHNT and YENEEA. The CDR3 has 15 residues. This CDR3 reads CASSLHRSAAYEQYF.

The chain employs TRBV5-1 and TRBJ1-3; TCRdb's D call of TRBD1 is untestable without DNA. CDR1 and CDR2 (germline): SGHRS, YFSETQ. The CDR3 loop spans 16 amino acids. CDR3 residues: CASSATSGGSGNTIYF. Drawing the rest from reference TRBV5-1 and TRBJ1-3, the complete variable domain is KAGVTQTPRYLIKTRGQQVTLSCSPISGHRSVSWYQQTPGQGLQFLFEYFSETQRNKGNFPGRFSGRQFSNSRSEMNVSTLELGDSALYLCASSATSGGSGNTIYFGEGSWLTVV.

This sequence joins TRBV19 and TRBJ2-1; TCRdb proposes TRBD1, but this gene call is untestable without DNA. CDR3 length equals 12 residues. Germline V gene data show CDR1 as LNHDA and CDR2 as SQIVND (reference sequence). The chain's CDR3 is CAVTTAHGKQFF.

The rearrangement links TRBV19 to TRBJ2-7. Germline CDR1 is LNHDA and CDR2 is SQIVND (reference sequence). The CDR3 length is 11 residues. CDR3 sequence: CASSIGSEQYF.

The chain joins TRBV27 to TRBJ2-5; with no DNA, the TCRdb D assignment of TRBD2 cannot be verified. The CDR3 runs to 14 residues. Germline V CDR1 and CDR2: MNHEY, SMNVEV (reference sequence). The CDR3 here is CASSTRSGQETQYF.

The chain carries TRBV5-6 and TRBJ2-7; TCRdb proposes TRBD2, but this gene call is untestable without DNA. Germline lookup yields CDR1 SGHDT and CDR2 YYEEEE. This CDR3 is built from 13 residues. CDR3 amino acids: CASSLGLANEQYF.

The V gene is TRBV27, the J gene TRBJ1-5. Germline V lookup: CDR1 MNHEY, CDR2 SMNVEV (reference sequence). There are 15 residues in the CDR3. The CDR3 here is CASSLSFPANQPQHF.

The chain joins TRBV20-1 to TRBJ2-3; the D gene TCRdb calls, TRBD2, cannot be checked with no DNA. This CDR3 spans 16 amino acids. Per germline, CDR1 DFQATT and CDR2 SNEGSKA (reference sequence). The CDR3 is CSASESLAGVSDTQYF.

V is TRBV20-1 and J is TRBJ2-3; absent DNA, TCRdb's TRBD2 call cannot be checked. Germline V CDR1 and CDR2: DFQATT, SNEGSKA (reference sequence). The length of the CDR3 is 13 residues. CDR3 amino acids: CSARDPLTDTQYF.

The chain employs TRBV12-3 or TRBV12-4 and TRBJ2-1; as DNA is missing, the TRBD1 call by TCRdb cannot be tested. CDR3 size: 15 residues. The CDR3 loop is CASSQGQGSANEQFF.

The rearrangement uses TRBV30 and TRBJ1-5. CDR1 is GTSNPN, CDR2 SVGIG, per germline (reference sequence). The CDR3 contains 13 residues. This CDR3 reads CAWSEGWNQPQHF.

The gene calls are TRBV29-1 and TRBJ1-2; with no DNA, the TCRdb D assignment of TRBD1 cannot be verified. This CDR3 has 16 amino acids. CDR1 and CDR2 (germline): SQVTM, ANQGSEA. The CDR3 spells CSVEPAGTGFNYGYTF. Looking up the rest from reference TRBV29-1 and TRBJ1-2 gives the full variable domain: SAVISQKPSRDICQRGTSLTIQCQVDSQVTMMFWYRQQPGQSLTLIATANQGSEATYESGFVIDKFPISRPNLTFSTLTVSNMSPEDSSIYLCSVEPAGTGFNYGYTFGSGTRLTVV.

This chain links TRBV10-3 with TRBJ2-3; the TRBD2 assignment by TCRdb is unverifiable without DNA. CDR3 size: 14 residues. Germline assignment: CDR1 ENHRY and CDR2 SYGVKD. CDR3 amino acids: CAISEGLAGYTQYF.

This chain's CDR3 is CASSLLRDSPNQPQHF. The V and J genes are TRBV19 and TRBJ1-5; TCRdb selects TRBD1, and the lack of DNA leaves this call unchecked. The CDR3 extends over 16 amino acids. Per germline, CDR1 LNHDA and CDR2 SQIVND (reference sequence).